This T cell receptor (beta chain) was profiled in a study of OX40 agonist ivuxolimab in advanced cancers. About the study: People who had prior anti-PD-1, anti-PD-L1 or anti-CTLA-4 therapy could take part, and 40% had some.

Measured with immunoSEQ multiplex PCR; TCRdb has only the in-frame clones, and not every one. Among some 96,000 clones, about 79% were seen once, and the ten largest hold roughly 1.5%. Study-level points and caveats: Nonresponders included some who also had low normalized T-cell clonal expansion.

To note about this clone: Antigen specificity is unknown.

In germline, CDR1 is SSHAT, CDR2 FNYEAQ (reference sequence). The CDR3 has 16 residues. The V end was cut by 5 bases, the J end by 0 bases, with 14 bases between. The specimen was CD4+ or CD8+ T cells sorted from blood, collected in a trial of the OX40 agonist ivuxolimab. This sequence originates from an adult with an advanced solid tumor such as melanoma, head and neck, liver or kidney cancer. The V and J genes are TRBV7-7 and TRBJ1-3; D remains unclear. CDR3 nucleotide sequence: TGTGCCAGCAGCCCAGATACAACAGTCTCTGGAAACACCATATATTTT. It translates to CASSPDTTVSGNTIYF.